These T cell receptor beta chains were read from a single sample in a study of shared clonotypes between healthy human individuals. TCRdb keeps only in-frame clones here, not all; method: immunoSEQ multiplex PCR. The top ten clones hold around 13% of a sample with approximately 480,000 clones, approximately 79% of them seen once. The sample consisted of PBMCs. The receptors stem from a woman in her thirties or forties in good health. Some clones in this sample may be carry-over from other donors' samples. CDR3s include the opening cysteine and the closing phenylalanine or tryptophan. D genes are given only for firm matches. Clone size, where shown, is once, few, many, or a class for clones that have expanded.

TGCGCCAGCAGCCACCGGACAGGGGACTACGAGCAGTACTTC CASSHRTGDYEQYF TRBD1 TRBJ2-7 few TRBV4-3
TGTGCCAGCAGTTTAAAGGGGAGCAATCAGCCCCAGCATTTT CASSLKGSNQPQHF - TRBJ1-5 - TRBV27
TGCGCCAGCAGTCGGGGACTAGCGGGAGACTACGAGCAGTACTTC CASSRGLAGDYEQYF TRBD2 TRBJ2-7 - TRBV5-1
TGTGCCAGCAGGGGACTAGCGGGAGTGGACGATGAGCAGTTCTTC CASRGLAGVDDEQFF TRBD2 TRBJ2-1 - TRBV28
TGTGCCAGTAGTATCCGGAGTATTCTCCAAGGGGAAAAACTGTTTTTT CASSIRSILQGEKLFF - TRBJ1-4 - TRBV19
TGTGCCAGCAGCAAGGACAGGGAAGGTGAAAAACTGTTTTTT CASSKDREGEKLFF TRBD1 TRBJ1-4 - TRBV6-5
TGTGCCAGCAGTTACTCTATGGGAGTTGCCGGGGAGCTGTTTTTT CASSYSMGVAGELFF - TRBJ2-2 - TRBV6-5
TGTGCCAGCTGCCACGACACAGATACGCAGTATTTT CASCHDTDTQYF - TRBJ2-3 - TRBV6-1
TGTGCCAGCAGCTTGGTCGGTCAGATCGATTACACCGGGGAGCTGTTTTTT CASSLVGQIDYTGELFF - TRBJ2-2 - TRBV5-6
TGTGCCAGCAGCGTAGACTCTAGCGGCCTAAGGGAGACCCAGTACTTC CASSVDSSGLRETQYF TRBD2 TRBJ2-5 - TRBV9
TGTGCCAGCAGTTTAAGGACTAGCGGGAACACCGGGGAGCTGTTTTTT CASSLRTSGNTGELFF TRBD2 TRBJ2-2 - TRBV27
TGTGCCAGTACCTCGGGGGGGAAGGTCGAAAAACTGTTTTTT CASTSGGKVEKLFF - TRBJ1-4 - TRBV28
TGTGCCAGCATAACCGGGACAGGGGGCGCGGCTGAAGCTTTCTTT CASITGTGGAAEAFF TRBD1 TRBJ1-1 - TRBV2
TGTGCCAGCAGCTCCACCGGGACAGTGGATGGGGAGCAGTACTTC CASSSTGTVDGEQYF TRBD1 TRBJ2-7 - TRBV7-2
TGTGCCAGCAGTTACTCGGCTAATCTCCCAGACTACGAGCAGTACTTC CASSYSANLPDYEQYF - TRBJ2-7 - TRBV6-5
TGTGCCTGGCACGTCCAGGGACTTAATGAAAAACTGTTTTTT CAWHVQGLNEKLFF - TRBJ1-4 few TRBV30
TGTGCCAGTAGTACCCGGGACGGGAATGAGCAGTTCTTC CASSTRDGNEQFF - TRBJ2-1 once TRBV19
TGTGCCACCAGCGCCCGGGCACAAGAGACCCAGTACTTC CATSARAQETQYF - TRBJ2-5 - TRBV15
TGTGCCAGTAGTGCCTACAGGGGTTCCTACTATGGCTACACCTTC CASSAYRGSYYGYTF TRBD1 TRBJ1-2 - TRBV19
TGTGCCTGGAGTGGGCAGGGAAAGCCCCAGCATTTT CAWSGQGKPQHF - TRBJ1-5 few TRBV30
TGTGCCAGCAGCCAAAACCAAGGGCTCTTCTCTTCTAACTATGGCTACACCTTC CASSQNQGLFSSNYGYTF - TRBJ1-2 - TRBV14
TGTGCCAGCGGAAGACTAGGTTACAATGAGCAGTTCTTC CASGRLGYNEQFF - TRBJ2-1 - TRBV2
TGTGCCAGCAGCTTGGAGACTAGCGGGAAATATGAGCAGTTCTTC CASSLETSGKYEQFF TRBD2 TRBJ2-1 - TRBV5-4
TGTGCCAGCAGCTTAGATTCCAGAACTGAAGCTTTCTTT CASSLDSRTEAFF - TRBJ1-1 few TRBV7-9
TGTGCCAGCACCACCCTAGGAAGTGAAAGCAATCAGCCCCAGCATTTT CASTTLGSESNQPQHF - TRBJ1-5 few TRBV28
TGTGCCAGCAGTGAAGATGGACGGCTTTTTGAGACCCAGTACTTC CASSEDGRLFETQYF - TRBJ2-5 once TRBV6-1
TGTGCCACCAGCAGAGACCTTCGACTAGGCGGGGAGACCCAGTACTTC CATSRDLRLGGETQYF - TRBJ2-5 once TRBV15